The entry below gives a single TCR beta chain sequence along with its context. Its antigen is currently unknown. This sample is drawn from a study of T cell responses to AZD1222 COVID-19 vaccine. Across the whole study: Both about-4-week and about-12-week second-dose recipients were combined.

This CDR3 region has 17 residues. Between the trimmed V and J ends, which lost 3 bases and 4 bases, there was a span of 22 bases. Germline CDR1 and CDR2: SGHDT and YYEEEE. Study observations and caveats: Spike-specific TCR breadth rose after two AZD1222 doses, and depth rose as well. Without day 14 samples, only post-peak T cell repertoires were studied.

Sequencing used immunoSEQ multiplex PCR; TCRdb keeps in-frame clones, though not all of them. This sample has about 140,000 clones, with over 75% found just once. The material sequenced was peripheral blood, taken on day 0 of AZD1222 vaccination. The TCR comes from an adult in good health. V and J are TRBV5-6 and TRBJ1-1; tentative D call: TRBD1 (6 bases). CDR3 protein: CASSSRQEVLVGTEAFF. The CDR3 DNA reads TGTGCCAGCAGCTCCCGACAGGAAGTTCTAGTGGGCACTGAAGCTTTCTTT.